The 17 T cell receptor beta chains listed next were all sequenced from one sample in a study of blood T cells in healthy people across ages. A second PCR, run for roughly 7 to 12 cycles, used a sample-barcoded 5' primer plus a J-beta primer mix. TCRdb used MiXCR to reprocess the 5' RACE reads, holding one entry per CDR3 protein. The sample yields 590,000 or so distinct CDR3 sequences, about 30% seen once. What was sequenced was blood. These receptors all come from a woman of 80 years or more in good health.

The rearrangement joins TRBV7-2 to TRBJ2-1; the match to TRBD2 covers 12 bases. The CDR3 runs to 18 residues. The ends lost 0 bases at V and 4 bases at J; junction bases unmatched: 7. Germline CDR1 is SGHTA and CDR2 is FQGNSA. The CDR3 loop reads CASSLAPSGRVGYNEQFF. CDR3 DNA sequence: TGTGCCAGCAGCTTAGCGCCTAGCGGGAGGGTAGGATACAATGAGCAGTTCTTC.

This clonotype has more than one count but fewer than ten. This chain connects TRBV3-1 to TRBJ2-5, with 12 bases matching TRBD2. Trimming at V came to 4 bases and at J to 3 bases, leaving 6 bases not matched to a gene. The germline CDR1 and CDR2 sequences are LGHDT and YNNKEL (reference sequence). This CDR3 comprises 16 residues. In DNA form, the CDR3 reads TGTGCCAGCAGCCTGGGACTAGCGGGTCGGGAAGAGACCCAGTACTTC. It translates to CASSLGLAGREETQYF.

V is TRBV7-6 and J is TRBJ2-2, with 7 nucleotides matching TRBD1. CDR3 size: 16 residues. V shed 0 bases and J 6 bases; nucleotides not matched to a gene: 7. CDR1 is SGHVS and CDR2 is FNYEAQ in the germline V gene. The CDR3 loop is CASSLADRATSGELFF. The CDR3 DNA sequence: TGTGCCAGCAGCTTAGCAGACAGGGCGACGTCCGGGGAGCTGTTTTTT. The full variable domain, with the rest looked up from reference TRBV7-6 and TRBJ2-2, is GAGVSQSPRYKVTKRGQDVALRCDPISGHVSLYWYRQALGQGPEFLTYFNYEAQQDKSGLPNDRFSAERPEGSISTLTIQRTEQRDSAMYRCASSLADRATSGELFFGEGSRLTVL.

The sample holds many counts of this clonotype. The chain carries TRBV7-9 and TRBJ2-1; D may match TRBD1 or TRBD2 (5 bases each). Germline lookup yields CDR1 SEHNR and CDR2 FQNEAQ (reference sequence). The CDR3 sequence is 14 residues long. V lost 5 bases to trimming and J lost 6 bases, with 14 bases between them. CDR3 region: CASSPRRELNEQFF. The CDR3, as DNA: TGTGCCAGCAGCCCCCGCAGGGAGCTCAATGAGCAGTTCTTC. The variable domain in full, completed from reference TRBV7-9 and TRBJ2-1, reads DTGVSQNPRHKITKRGQNVTFRCDPISEHNRLYWYRQTLGQGPEFLTYFQNEAQLEKSRLLSDRFSAERPKGSFSTLEIQRTEQGDSAMYLCASSPRRELNEQFFGPGTRLTVL.

For this clonotype: Just one base apart from a much larger clone, this may be a read error. The chain employs TRBV6-1 and TRBJ1-6, with D uncertain. The CDR3 loop spans 12 amino acids. Germline assignment: CDR1 MNHNS and CDR2 SASEGT. V dropped 9 bases and J dropped 11 bases, with 14 bases sitting between them. The CDR3 loop is CASNDPFTPLHF. CDR3 DNA: TGTGCCAGTAATGACCCTTTTACACCCCTCCACTTT.

At least ten counts were recorded for this clonotype. The chain is built from TRBV6-6 and TRBJ2-5, with a possible D match to TRBD2 (5 bases). The CDR3 contains 14 residues. Germline V CDR1 and CDR2: MNHNY, SVGAGI (reference sequence). Between the trimmed V and J ends, which lost 0 bases and 7 bases, there was a span of 12 bases. DNA for the CDR3: TGTGCCAGCAGTTACTCGGCTAGCCTGGGGACCCAGTACTTC. Translation gives CASSYSASLGTQYF.

In its sample, this clonotype was seen many times. This chain links TRBV11-2 with TRBJ2-1; a possible D gene is TRBD2 (7 bases). The CDR3 consists of 17 residues. The ends were cut back, 1 base at V and 4 bases at J, with 17 bases in the middle. Germline CDR1 reads SGHAT; CDR2 reads FQNNGV. The CDR3 DNA sequence: TGTGCCAGCAGCTTAGGGGGTGGGAGGGGGACATACAATGAGCAGTTCTTC. It is translated as CASSLGGGRGTYNEQFF.

Of note for this clonotype: A single base separates this from a much larger clone, so it may be a read error. This chain connects TRBV29-1 to TRBJ1-1; no firm D call. CDR1 and CDR2 (germline): SQVTM, ANQGSEA. V gave up 6 bases and J gave up 11 bases, with 13 bases separating them. This CDR3 contains 10 residues. CDR3 residues: CSVDELRAFF. In DNA form, the CDR3 reads TGCAGCGTGGACGAGCTGCGGGCTTTCTTT. The full variable domain, rest sourced from reference TRBV29-1 and TRBJ1-1, is SAVISQKPSRDICQRGTSLTIQCQVDSQVTMMFWYRQQPGQSLTLIATANQGSEATYESGFVIDKFPISRPNLTFSTLTVSNMSPEDSSIYLCSVDELRAFFGQGTRLTVV.

On this clonotype itself: This may come from a read error, since a much larger clone is one base off. The chain links TRBV20-1 to TRBJ2-1, with 7 bases identical to TRBD2. The DNA end favors TRBJ2-7, so the J call may be wrong. This CDR3 is 14 amino acids long. The germline V gene encodes CDR1 DFQATT and CDR2 SNEGSKA (reference sequence). The CDR3 region has the DNA TGCAGTGCCCGAGCGGGGTCCTCCTACAATGAGCAGTACTTC. It yields the protein CSARAGSSYNEQYF.

This clonotype was detected many times. DNA of the CDR3: TGCGCCAGCAGCTATGGGCCGGGGGTCAATGAGCAGTTCTTC. Translation: CASSYGPGVNEQFF. The chain uses TRBV5-1 and TRBJ2-1; maybe TRBD2 (6 bases). The CDR3 contains 14 residues. CDR1 is SGHRS, CDR2 YFSETQ, per germline. V was cut by 3 bases and J by 6 bases, with 13 bases left in between.

This clonotype has at least ten counts. This chain links TRBV20-1 with TRBJ1-2; D perhaps matches TRBD1 (5 bases). CDR3 size: 13 residues. The germline V gene has CDR1 DFQATT and CDR2 SNEGSKA (reference sequence). V was trimmed by 4 bases and J by 8 bases, leaving 17 bases between them. The CDR3 DNA follows: TGCAGTGCTACTACAGGAGGCTCGCCGGGCTACACCTTC. This gives the protein CSATTGGSPGYTF.

The sample holds a few counts of this clonotype. Being one base from a much bigger clone, this may be a read error. This rearrangement joins TRBV7-6 to TRBJ2-6; tentative D call: TRBD1 (6 bases). Germline V CDR1 and CDR2: SGHVS, FNYEAQ. The CDR3 sequence is 15 residues long. The CDR3: CASSMPGAGANVRTF. The CDR3 DNA sequence: TGTGCCAGCAGCATGCCAGGGGCTGGGGCCAACGTCCGGACTTTC.

This clonotype was counted at least ten times. The chain links TRBV29-1 to TRBJ1-2; 11 positions match TRBD1. The CDR3 runs 15 residues. Trimming took 1 base from V and 5 from J; bases not matched to a gene: 6. Germline CDR1 SQVTM, CDR2 ANQGSEA. The CDR3 DNA follows: TGCAGCGTTGAAGCCCGGGGACAGGGGGTTTATGGCTACACCTTC. Protein sequence: CSVEARGQGVYGYTF.

In its sample, this clonotype was seen many times. V usage is TRBV20-1 and J usage is TRBJ1-6; possible D gene TRBD1, 5 bases. Germline lookup yields CDR1 DFQATT and CDR2 SNEGSKA (reference sequence). Trimming removed 6 bases from V and 6 bases from J, with 15 bases in between. The CDR3 spans 14 residues. The CDR3 DNA reads TGCAGTGCCGCCGAGGGACGGATTAATTCACCCCTCCACTTT. Its translation: CSAAEGRINSPLHF.

Of note for this clonotype: A much larger clone differs from this one at a single base, so this may be a read error. The V call is TRBV20-1, the J call TRBJ2-4, with 10 nucleotides matching TRBD2. Germline CDR1 reads DFQATT; CDR2 reads SNEGSKA (reference sequence). This CDR3 is 13 amino acids long. V gave up 8 bases and J gave up 9 bases; unmatched junction bases: 10. This CDR3 reads CSLAGAVGGIQYF. The CDR3 coding sequence is TGCAGTCTAGCGGGGGCCGTGGGGGGCATTCAGTACTTC.

This chain uses TRBV5-1 with TRBJ1-4; 7 nucleotides align to TRBD1. The CDR3 sequence is 17 residues long. V lost 0 bases and J lost 0; bases outside the gene matches: 5. Germline V lookup: CDR1 SGHRS, CDR2 YFSETQ. In nucleotides, the CDR3 is TGCGCCAGCAGCTTGGATGGCAGGGGGTCAACTAATGAAAAACTGTTTTTT. It encodes CASSLDGRGSTNEKLFF.

This chain connects TRBV18 to TRBJ1-2; 8 bases align to TRBD1. The J segment lost 2 bases and the V segment lost 1 base, leaving 6 bases of the junction unmatched. CDR1 is KGHSH, CDR2 LQKENI, per germline. The CDR3 covers 16 residues. The CDR3: CASSPRTGHLNYGYTF. The CDR3 bases are TGTGCCAGCTCACCACGGACAGGGCACCTCAACTATGGCTACACCTTC.